Described below is a single T cell receptor beta chain sequence and its context. The method was immunoSEQ multiplex PCR; TCRdb's version includes in-frame clones alone and lacks a portion of them. This sample has roughly 50,000 clones, with about 83% found just once. The data belong to a study of T cell responses to AZD1222 COVID-19 vaccine. CDR1 and CDR2 from the germline V gene are MGHRA and YSYEKL. Trimming took 0 bases from V and 0 from J; bases not matched to a gene: 2. The CDR3 runs 16 residues. The chain uses TRBV4-1 and TRBJ2-1, with 7 bases that match TRBD2. This sample comprised peripheral blood, obtained on day 0 of AZD1222 vaccination. This sequence originates from an adult in good health. Here the CDR3 DNA reads TGCGCCAGCAGCCAAGACGGCGGGAGCTCCTACAATGAGCAGTTCTTC. This translates into CASSQDGGSSYNEQFF.